This TCR beta chain was obtained from a study of T cells in Graves' hyperthyroidism and ophthalmopathy (dated by TCRdb to between 2018 and 2020). Notes on the research overall: Peripheral blood samples were taken at initial diagnosis, before any treatment was given. In about six Graves' hyperthyroidism patients, the study also compared T-cell repertoires from thyroid tissue with T-cell repertoires from blood. The roughly 100 discovery patients were randomly split 7:3 into training and test sets. Once sampling was done, hyperthyroidism patients were given methimazole at a starting dose of 30 mg daily, whereas ophthalmopathy patients were given high-dose intravenous methylprednisolone. To identify distinguishing TCR V-J signatures, a discovery cohort of 90 to 100 patients was used, comprising some 43 with Graves' ophthalmopathy and approximately 57 with stable Graves' hyperthyroidism. Prospective prediction of ophthalmopathy was tested in an independent validation cohort of fewer than 20 hyperthyroidism patients and some 17 patients who later progressed to ophthalmopathy. The paper reports TCR Vbeta CDR3 sequencing of 140 or so peripheral blood samples: 40 to 45 ophthalmopathy, roughly 80 hyperthyroidism and roughly 17 progressor patients. Results and caveats for the whole study, not just this receptor: No statistical method was used to fix the sample size in advance, and group allocation was not hidden from the investigators. Most expanded thyroid clonotypes (frequency above 0.001) were also detected in blood, suggesting blood repertoires may reflect thyroid immune responses. In validation, the model predicted progression to ophthalmopathy with 60% to 71% sensitivity and roughly 72% specificity, a median of 6.5 months before onset. A 13 V-J signature model separated ophthalmopathy from stable hyperthyroidism, with about 88% sensitivity and about 81% specificity in cross-validation and 80%/75% in testing.

This clonotype was found many times. Its specific antigen is unknown. Base qualities are missing; no much larger clone stands one base away. CDR3 length: 13 amino acids, cysteine to phenylalanine. Of the read, only the CDR3 DNA is kept; its 39 bases are in frame from base 1. CDR1 and CDR2 were assigned from the germline V gene as KGHSH and LQKENI. Trimming removed 4 bases from V and 5 bases from J, leaving 12 bases between the germline ends. The TCR beta CDR3 regions were amplified from RNA transcripts. For the first round of RT-PCR on the TCR CDR3, the HTBI primer set was used together with the Qiagen OneStep RT-PCR kit. Libraries were constructed in a second round of multiplex PCR, after which size selection and purification were performed. The libraries were sequenced on an Illumina HiSeq2000 using paired-end 100 bp reads. Regarding the original processing steps: SOAPnuke was used to process the raw data, with reads discarded if the reads contained adapters or uncalled bases, had a mean Phred below 15, or lacked an exact constant-primer or identifier match. COPE v1.2.5 was used to merge the high-quality paired reads, and each unique nucleotide sequence was defined as a clonotype. MiTCR v1.1 was used to align clonotypes to the IMGT TRBV, TRBD and TRBJ reference segments. The analysis included only V-J combinations with a frequency above 0.0001, which together covered 99% to 99.2% of the repertoires. The TCS score was defined as the ratio of F50 (clonal expansion) to E x V (chaos), calculated using BLOSUM62-based TCRdist between CDR3 peptides within each V-J. Welch's t-statistics and random forest reduced fewer than 600 V-J features to fewer than 15, which were used in a naive Bayes classifier (R e1071). The raw public data were reprocessed by TCRdb itself: fastp quality trimming at Q25, MiXCR clonotype calling, in-frame beta chains only. Each record represents a unique CDR3 protein, reported with the most common genes and DNA among its rows. The V and J calls come from TCRdb's annotation, not from the publication. For this sample the table gives over 350,000 distinct CDR3 sequences, of which roughly 18% were detected only once. The ten largest account for roughly two fifths of the sample.

Ophthalmopathy patients had moderately to severely active disease, with a Clinical Activity Score of 3 or more, a NOSPECS grade of 4 or more, and a disease duration of less than 3 months. Any patient with an uncontrolled infection, another autoimmune disease, pregnancy or lactation was excluded. Diagnoses relied on clinical symptoms, serum thyroxine and TRAb, thyroid ultrasound and orbital computed tomography. PBMCs were isolated from more than 8 ml of fresh peripheral blood by Ficoll-Paque density gradient centrifugation. Total RNA was extracted with Trizol reagent, and quality was checked on an Agilent 2100 Bioanalyzer.

The V and J segments used are TRBV18 and TRBJ2-7; the D segment might be TRBD1 or TRBD2, since each matches 6 bases. Sequencing used blood. This TCR was recovered from a man in his late teens or twenties with Graves' ophthalmopathy. CDR3 reads: CASSRGTPNEQYF. The DNA sequence follows: TGTGCCAGCTCACGCGGGACACCCAACGAGCAGTACTTC.